This TCR beta chain was recorded in a study of human T cells and chemical hapten exposure. Study information: In the sensitization step, 2% DPC was placed on about 2 cm by about 2 cm of upper inner arm skin.

Each CDR3 protein is one row after TCRdb ran MiXCR on the RACE reads. The sample has 350,000 to 450,000 distinct CDR3 sequences, roughly 4.6% seen once. Regarding time point: pre-sensitization, week 0. This sample's treatment: therapeutic diphenylcyclopropenone sensitization with weekly scalp DPC. Ahead of applying each patch test, blood was sampled. The receptor was isolated from a woman aged 50 to 60 with alopecia areata. Some clones in this sample may be carry-over from other donors' samples. The specimen was whole blood, collected in connection with sensitization to the hapten diphenylcyclopropenone (DPC).

Written as DNA, the CDR3 is TGTGCCAGCAGGGGACCCGGGACTAGCCCCGAGACCCAGTACTTC. Translation gives CASRGPGTSPETQYF. The V call is TRBV2, the J call TRBJ2-5, with 9 bases identical to TRBD2. Germline V lookup: CDR1 SNHLY, CDR2 FYNNEI. The CDR3 length is 15 residues. V dropped 6 bases and J dropped 5; count of bases not matched to a gene: 10.